The clone carrying this T cell receptor (beta chain) was observed a handful of times. Its specificity is unknown. The sample originates from a study of beta chain features in type 1 diabetes. In the study overall: Age, gender and cell yields were similar between patients and healthy donors. Study-wide findings and caveats: Across all four CD4+ subsets, people with type 1 diabetes showed modestly shorter TCRB CDR3s. Naive, central memory and Treg TCRB repertoires seemed to resemble each other more closely in patients than they did in healthy donors. High-TCR-expressing cells could be over-represented by cDNA sequencing.

CDR1 and CDR2 (germline): MNHEY, SMNVEV (reference sequence). Trimming removed 5 bases from V and 5 bases from J; junction bases left unmatched: 11. CDR3 size: 17 residues. Every sorted population was more than 95% pure. Expressed TCRB transcripts were sequenced after all isolated RNA was converted to cDNA. TCRdb's table, derived via immunoSEQ multiplex PCR, lists solely in-frame clones and lacks some. The sample consists of approximately 260,000 clones, around 24% of them appearing once. This chain connects TRBV27 to TRBJ2-5, with TRBD2 matching 13 bases. The receptor comes from a woman in her 30s with type 1 diabetes. Sequencing input: naive CD4+ T cells from blood. CDR3 nucleotide sequence: TGTGCCAGCAGTCCCAGGACTAGCGGGAGTACGTGGGAGACCCAGTACTTC. This encodes CASSPRTSGSTWETQYF.